What follows describes a single T cell receptor beta chain. Its antigen is still unknown. MiXCR was run by TCRdb on the reads, yielding one entry per CDR3 protein. Here the sample spans more than 400,000 distinct CDR3 sequences, around 27% being singletons. These data belong to a study of T cell repertoires in cytomegalovirus infection. Germline V CDR1 and CDR2: MNHNS, SASEGT. This CDR3 spans 13 amino acids. V lost 10 bases and J 7 bases, leaving 17 bases between the germline ends. Whole-study findings and limits: The ex vivo response was dominated by HLA-C-restricted CMV-specific TCR beta clonotypes.

This sequence was found in a human donor in good health (CMV status not recorded). Some clones in this sample may be carry-over from other donors' samples. The source material was PBMCs. The chain carries TRBV6-1 and TRBJ2-1; D assignment may be TRBD1 or TRBD2 (5 bases each). This CDR3 is CAITRMGRNEQFF. CDR3 bases: TGTGCCATAACCCGGATGGGACGTAATGAGCAGTTCTTC.